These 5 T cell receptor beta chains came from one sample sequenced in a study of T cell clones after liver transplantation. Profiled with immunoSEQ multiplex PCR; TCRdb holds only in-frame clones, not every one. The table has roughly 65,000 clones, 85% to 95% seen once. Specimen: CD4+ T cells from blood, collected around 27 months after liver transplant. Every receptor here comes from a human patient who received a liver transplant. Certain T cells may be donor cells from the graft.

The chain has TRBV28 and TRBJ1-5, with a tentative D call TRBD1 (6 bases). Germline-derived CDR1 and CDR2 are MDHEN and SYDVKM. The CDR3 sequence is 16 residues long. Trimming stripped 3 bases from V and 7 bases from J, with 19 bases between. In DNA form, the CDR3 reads TGTGCCAGCAGTTTGAGCGGGCTGACAGGTTACCAGCCCCAGCATTTT. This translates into CASSLSGLTGYQPQHF. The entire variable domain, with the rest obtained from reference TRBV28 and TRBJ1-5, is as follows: DVKVTQSSRYLVKRTGEKVFLECVQDMDHENMFWYRQDPGLGLRLIYFSYDVKMKEKGDIPEGYSVSREKKERFSLILESASTNQTSMYLCASSLSGLTGYQPQHFGDGTRLSIL.

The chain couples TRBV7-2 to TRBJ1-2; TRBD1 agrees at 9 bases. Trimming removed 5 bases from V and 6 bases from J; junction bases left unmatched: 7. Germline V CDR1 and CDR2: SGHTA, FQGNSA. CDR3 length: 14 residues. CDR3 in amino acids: CASSVTTGGNGYTF. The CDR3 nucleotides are TGTGCCAGCAGCGTCACGACAGGGGGGAATGGCTACACCTTC.

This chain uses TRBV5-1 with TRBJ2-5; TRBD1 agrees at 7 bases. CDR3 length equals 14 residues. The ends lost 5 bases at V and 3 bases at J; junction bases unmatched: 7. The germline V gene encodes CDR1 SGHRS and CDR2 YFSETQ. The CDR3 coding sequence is TGCGCCAGCAGTCAGGGGGTCAACAAAGAGACCCAGTACTTC. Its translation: CASSQGVNKETQYF.

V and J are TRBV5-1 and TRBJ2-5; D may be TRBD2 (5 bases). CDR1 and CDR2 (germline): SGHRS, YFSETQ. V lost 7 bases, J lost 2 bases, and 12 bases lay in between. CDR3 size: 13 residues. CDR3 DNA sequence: TGCGCCAGCCGGGGAACAACTCAAGAGACCCAGTACTTC. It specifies CASRGTTQETQYF.

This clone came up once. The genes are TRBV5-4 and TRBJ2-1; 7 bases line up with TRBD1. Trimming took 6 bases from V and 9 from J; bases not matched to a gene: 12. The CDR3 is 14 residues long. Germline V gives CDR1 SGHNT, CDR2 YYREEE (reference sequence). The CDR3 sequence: CASTTGQAEGEQFF. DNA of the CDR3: TGTGCCAGCACCACCGGACAGGCAGAGGGTGAGCAGTTCTTC.